Listed here are 3 T cell receptor beta chains from one sample, sequenced in a study of T cell responses to AZD1222 COVID-19 vaccine. Sequenced by immunoSEQ multiplex PCR; TCRdb stores in-frame clones only, minus some. The data hold 150,000 or so clones, with about 91% observed a single time. Specimen: peripheral blood, collected 28 days after the second AZD1222 dose. All receptors derive from an adult who received the AZD1222 COVID-19 vaccine.

V is TRBV4-1 and J is TRBJ2-1; 15 positions agree with TRBD2. With V trimmed by 0 bases and J by 6 bases, 12 bases remained unmatched. CDR3 length: 20 amino acids. Germline V gene lookup returns CDR1 MGHRA and CDR2 YSYEKL. The CDR3 bases are TGCGCCAGCAGCCAAGATCCCGGACTAGCGGGGGGGCTTACGAGCAATGAGCAGTTCTTC. Protein product: CASSQDPGLAGGLTSNEQFF.

CDR3 sequence: CASSSDGHSGNTIYF. The CDR3 DNA reads TGCGCCAGCAGCTCGGACGGTCACTCTGGAAACACCATATATTTT. The J gene is TRBJ1-3, the V gene TRBV5-1; D gene uncertain. The CDR3 consists of 15 residues. Trimming stripped 3 bases from V and 0 bases from J, with 10 bases between. Germline V CDR1 and CDR2: SGHRS, YFSETQ. Full variable domain (remainder filled in from reference TRBV5-1 and TRBJ1-3): KAGVTQTPRYLIKTRGQQVTLSCSPISGHRSVSWYQQTPGQGLQFLFEYFSETQRNKGNFPGRFSGRQFSNSRSEMNVSTLELGDSALYLCASSSDGHSGNTIYFGEGSWLTVV.

The chain carries TRBV19 and TRBJ2-1, with D unresolved. This CDR3 is built from 15 residues. The germline V gene encodes CDR1 LNHDA and CDR2 SQIVND (reference sequence). Trimming removed 0 bases from V and 10 bases from J, with 16 bases in between. DNA of the CDR3: TGTGCCAGTAGTATAGACGTCATAGGACGAAACGAGCAGTTCTTC. It specifies CASSIDVIGRNEQFF.